This T cell receptor (beta chain) was identified during a study of T-cell memory formation after mild COVID-19 (dated by TCRdb to about 2021). Concerning the study at large: Most TCR sequence clusters were specific to one of the two donors. In two donors, T-cell clones that expanded and contracted after mild COVID-19 were followed by sequencing TCRalpha and TCRbeta repertoires longitudinally. The cohort was made up of two young adult volunteers, one female and one male, who were previously healthy.

This clonotype was seen ten or more times. Its antigen is still unknown. Base qualities are missing; no much larger clone stands one base away. Instrument on record: Illumina NovaSeq 6000. cDNA libraries for TCRalpha and TCRbeta were prepared by 5'RACE using constant-segment primers, with sample barcodes and unique molecular identifiers added. RNA was extracted from every sample with Trizol reagent. Amplification of the libraries took two PCR steps, and the second step added a second sample barcode plus Illumina TruSeq adapters. The libraries were sequenced on an Illumina NovaSeq using 2 x 150 bp paired-end reads. In the authors' own workflow: With migec v1.2.7, reads were demultiplexed and then collapsed into UMI-guided consensus sequences. Using mixcr v2.1.11, the UMI consensuses were aligned to TRA and TRB V and J templates and assembled into clonotypes. Expanded or contracted clonotypes were those called significant by both edgeR and NoisET, with noise models trained on biological replicates. For edgeR calls, the thresholds were a false discovery rate-adjusted p below 0.01 and a log2 fold-change of 1. As an exploratory analysis of dynamics, max-normalized trajectories of the 1000 most abundant clonotypes were examined by PCA with hierarchical clustering. Each responding clone was given a CD4 or CD8 phenotype based on the CD4+ and CD8+ repertoires, which had been sequenced separately. TCRdb took the public reads, trimmed them with fastp at Q25, ran MiXCR for clone calling and kept in-frame beta chains. Rows are unified per CDR3 protein, each entry keeping the most common DNA and genes. The V and J calls come from TCRdb's annotation, not from the publication. The sample table lists about 200,000 distinct CDR3 sequences, 7.5% to 10% of them with a count of one. Together, the top ten hold around 3.3% of the sample.

What the research found in general, with its limitations: Clones contracting from day 15 to 85 had balanced CD4/CD8 phenotypes, while a second wave expanding from day 15 to 37 was biased towards CD4+. SARS-CoV-2 specificity of the second-wave clones peaking on day 37 was not confirmed. Some responding clones were found in pre-infection memory, which suggests that pre-existing cross-reactive memory T cells took part in the SARS-CoV-2 response. The study covered only a couple of mild cases, and larger cohorts including severe cases with pre-infection samples were considered necessary. Contracting CD4+ clones turned up mainly in the CM and EM memory subsets, whereas EMRA was where CD8+ clones were enriched.

The CDR3 measures 14 amino acids from cysteine to phenylalanine. Only the CDR3 region is kept as DNA, spanning 42 bases read in frame from base 1. Trimming leaves V shorter by 4 bases and J shorter by 4 bases, with the junction holding 3 bases beyond the gene matches. The germline V gene specifies MGHRA as CDR1 and YSYEKL as CDR2. PBMCs were isolated by Ficoll-Paque density gradient centrifugation. Sequenced input: PBMCs or a T cell subset sorted from them (not recorded which). The receptor was derived from a man aged 18 to 35 who had mild COVID-19 (a few samples of this study predate the infection). The sample titles of this study are shuffled in the database, so cell type and time point are left out; the donor was told from shared clones. In this chain, TRBV4-1 is recombined with TRBJ1-2; 10 middle bases align to TRBD1. Here the CDR3 is given as CASSRGQGTYGYTF. The sequenced DNA: TGCGCCAGCAGCCGGGGACAGGGGACCTATGGCTACACCTTC.